One sample yielded the 30 T cell receptor beta chains listed below, sequenced in a study of regulatory T cells in long-lasting Graves disease. Through Arm-PCR of CDR3 regions and iRepertoire HTBI primers, TCR beta libraries were built. TCRdb called the multiplex PCR reads again in MiXCR, with one record for every CDR3 protein. The top ten clones hold 7% to 10% of a sample with hundreds of thousands of distinct CDR3 sequences, less than 25% of them seen once. Time point of the sample: persistent/refractory GD, antithyroid drugs over 5 years with positive TRAb. Extracted PBMC RNA gave rise to the TCR library. The sample here was peripheral blood mononuclear cells (PBMCs), taken when the disease was refractory, from a patient treated with antithyroid drugs. These receptors came from a female donor with Graves disease.

There are a few counts of this clonotype. The chain recombines TRBV6-6 with TRBJ2-7; D unresolved. V shed 0 bases and J shed 2 bases, with 11 bases lying between them. CDR3 length: 15 residues. Looked up from germline, CDR1 is MNHNY and CDR2 is SVGAGI (reference sequence). CDR3 protein: CASSYSTFSAYEQYF. The CDR3 DNA is TGTGCCAGCAGTTACTCGACTTTTTCCGCCTACGAGCAGTACTTC.

This clonotype was observed many times. The V and J genes are TRBV28 and TRBJ1-1; unclear D gene. The germline V gene encodes CDR1 MDHEN and CDR2 SYDVKM. This CDR3 contains 14 residues. The V and J ends lost 6 bases and 1 base respectively, with 12 bases between them. The CDR3: CASSFLGTNTEAFF. CDR3 sequence (DNA): TGTGCCAGCAGCTTTTTAGGCACGAACACTGAAGCTTTCTTT.

In this sample, this clonotype turned up many times. CDR3 sequence: CSVDPQYPYKGGGYTF. The CDR3 nucleotides read TGCAGCGTTGATCCTCAATATCCTTACAAGGGTGGTGGCTACACCTTC. This chain uses TRBV29-1 with TRBJ1-2, with no clear D. This CDR3 is 16 amino acids long. Trimming left V 3 bases short and J 7 bases short, with 24 bases between. In germline, CDR1 is SQVTM, CDR2 ANQGSEA.

The table lists this clonotype with many counts. The V call is TRBV7-3, the J call TRBJ2-7; D is possibly TRBD1 or TRBD2 (5 bases each). V was cut by 4 bases and J by 5 bases, with 12 bases left in between. Germline CDR1 reads SGHTA; CDR2 reads FQGTGA. CDR3 length: 13 residues. CDR3 DNA: TGTGCCAGCAGCTCGGGACGTGGGCACGAGCAGTACTTC. Translated: CASSSGRGHEQYF.

The gene calls are TRBV10-3 and TRBJ2-7; D gene uncertain. CDR1 is ENHRY and CDR2 is SYGVKD in the germline V gene. The CDR3 length is 13 residues. With 6 bases removed from V and 7 bases from J, the gap between germline ends came to 16 bases. Written as DNA, the CDR3 is TGTGCCATCAGCGAGGCGGCTACCAAGGAGCAGTACTTC. It codes for CAISEAATKEQYF.

This clonotype was recorded a few times. The chain combines TRBV5-1 with TRBJ2-2; D remains ambiguous. Germline lookup yields CDR1 SGHRS and CDR2 YFSETQ. The CDR3 consists of 13 residues. With 4 bases removed from V and 6 bases from J, the gap between germline ends came to 10 bases. The CDR3 loop is CASSLKEAGELFF. Here the CDR3 DNA reads TGCGCCAGCAGCCTCAAAGAGGCCGGGGAGCTGTTTTTT. Using reference TRBV5-1 and TRBJ2-2 for the parts outside the CDR3, the full variable domain is KAGVTQTPRYLIKTRGQQVTLSCSPISGHRSVSWYQQTPGQGLQFLFEYFSETQRNKGNFPGRFSGRQFSNSRSEMNVSTLELGDSALYLCASSLKEAGELFFGEGSRLTVL.

J is TRBJ2-7 and V is TRBV7-9; weak D call: TRBD2 (5 bases). This CDR3 is 15 amino acids long. CDR1 SEHNR and CDR2 FQNEAQ come from the germline V gene (reference sequence). V lost 3 bases, J lost 0 bases, and 12 bases lay in between. The CDR3 region has the DNA TGTGCCAGCAGCTTGCTGGACTTGAGCTCCTACGAGCAGTACTTC. Translating gives CASSLLDLSSYEQYF.

The chain links TRBV7-3 to TRBJ2-7; D ambiguous. Germline CDR1 is SGHTA and CDR2 is FQGTGA. This CDR3 has 13 amino acids. Trimming removed 4 bases at V and 2 bases at J, with 9 bases between. DNA of the CDR3: TGTGCCAGCAGCTCTGCCCCGACCTACGAGCAGTACTTC. This gives the protein CASSSAPTYEQYF.

About this clonotype: One base away lies a much larger clone, so this may be a sequencing read error. The V gene is TRBV3-1, the J gene TRBJ1-1; D is undetermined. Trimming took off 5 bases at V and 1 base at J, with 11 bases between the two ends. The germline CDR1 and CDR2 sequences are LGHDT and YNNKEL (reference sequence). The CDR3 contains 14 residues. CDR3 DNA sequence: TGTGCCAGCAGCATCACCCCTCGGAACACTGAAGCTTTCTTT. Encoded protein: CASSITPRNTEAFF.

The table lists this clonotype with many counts. The chain has TRBV7-2 and TRBJ2-2; D is ambiguous. The V gene's germline CDR1 is SGHTA and CDR2 FQGNSA. With 7 bases removed from V and 5 bases from J, the gap between germline ends came to 17 bases. This CDR3 contains 15 residues. This CDR3 is CASTSVLVRTGELFF. DNA for the CDR3: TGTGCCAGCACCTCCGTCCTAGTGAGAACCGGGGAGCTGTTTTTT.

This clonotype was detected ten times or more. J is TRBJ2-5 and V is TRBV20-1; TRBD2 agrees at 8 bases. CDR1 and CDR2 (germline): DFQATT, SNEGSKA (reference sequence). This CDR3 has 14 amino acids. The junction had 5 bases not matched to a gene; V was cut back by 0 bases and J by 5 bases. The CDR3 here is CSARDGTSRETQYF. The DNA for the CDR3 is TGCAGTGCTAGAGATGGGACTAGTCGTGAGACCCAGTACTTC.

At least ten counts were recorded for this clonotype. This chain connects TRBV20-1 to TRBJ2-7; TRBD1 is a possible D gene (5 bases). The CDR3 length is 13 residues. V gave up 6 bases and J gave up 3 bases, with 15 bases separating them. Looked up from germline, CDR1 is DFQATT and CDR2 is SNEGSKA (reference sequence). This CDR3 reads CSAPGRVGYEQYF. CDR3 coding DNA: TGCAGTGCCCCGGGCAGGGTAGGCTACGAGCAGTACTTC.

This chain connects TRBV30 to TRBJ2-2, with 8 bases that match TRBD1. The ends lost 7 bases at V and 6 bases at J; junction bases unmatched: 13. The CDR3 consists of 15 residues. Germline lookup yields CDR1 GTSNPN and CDR2 SVGIG (reference sequence). The CDR3 sequence: CASTYMDRAAGELFF. The CDR3 DNA follows: TGTGCCTCCACTTATATGGACAGGGCGGCCGGGGAGCTGTTTTTT.

This chain connects TRBV14 to TRBJ2-1, with TRBD2 matching 9 bases. The V and J ends lost 0 bases and 8 bases, in that order; junction bases with no gene match: 11. Germline V lookup: CDR1 SGHDN, CDR2 FVKESK. CDR3 length: 17 amino acids. CDR3 DNA sequence: TGTGCCAGCAGCCAAGACAGCGGGAGGCTAACGTACGATGAGCAGTTCTTC. Translating it yields CASSQDSGRLTYDEQFF.

As concerns this clonotype: Being one base from a much bigger clone, this may be a read error. The chain recombines TRBV5-1 with TRBJ1-1, with a possible D match to TRBD1 (5 bases). Germline V gene sequence: CDR1 SGHRS, CDR2 YFSETQ. The length of the CDR3 is 13 residues. The CDR3 loop reads CASRERQNTGAFF. CDR3 sequence (DNA): TGCGCCAGCAGGGAGAGACAGAACACTGGAGCTTTCTTT.

This clonotype appeared many times. The chain couples TRBV2 to TRBJ2-5; D is unresolved. The germline V gene has CDR1 SNHLY and CDR2 FYNNEI. V was clipped by 3 bases and J by 5 bases, with 10 bases between them. The length of the CDR3 is 13 residues. CDR3 DNA sequence: TGTGCCAGCAGTGATACAGTCATGGAGACCCAGTACTTC. It encodes CASSDTVMETQYF.

The chain carries TRBV30 and TRBJ2-1; TRBD2 agrees at 8 bases. The CDR3 runs 16 residues. V shed 0 bases, J shed 5 bases, and the junction held 9 bases outside the gene matches. Germline V CDR1 and CDR2: GTSNPN, SVGIG (reference sequence). CDR3 nucleotide sequence: TGTGCCTGGAGTGTATCGGGTAGCGGGGCCAACAATGAGCAGTTCTTC. Encoded protein: CAWSVSGSGANNEQFF.

Many counts were recorded for this clonotype. V is TRBV27 and J is TRBJ1-5; TRBD1 might be the D (5 bases). CDR1 and CDR2 (germline): MNHEY, SMNVEV (reference sequence). CDR3 length: 14 residues. V was pared by 2 bases and J by 5 bases, with 10 bases between. CDR3 region: CASSLTGYDQPQHF. DNA of the CDR3: TGTGCCAGCAGTTTAACAGGCTATGATCAGCCCCAGCATTTT.

The chain has TRBV30 and TRBJ1-5; 10 nucleotides agree with TRBD1. The V gene's germline CDR1 is GTSNPN and CDR2 SVGIG (reference sequence). The CDR3 sequence is 13 residues long. V lost 3 bases to trimming and J lost 5 bases; unmatched junction nucleotides: 1. For the CDR3, the DNA is TGTGCCTGGAGAGGGACAGGGGATCAGCCCCAGCATTTT. Its translation is CAWRGTGDQPQHF.

The sample holds many counts of this clonotype. The chain recombines TRBV3-1 with TRBJ2-7, with 8 positions matching TRBD2. This CDR3 region has 14 residues. Trimming removed 3 bases from V and 6 bases from J; junction bases left unmatched: 7. CDR1 is LGHDT, CDR2 YNNKEL, per germline (reference sequence). CDR3 amino acids: CASSHTSGPGEQYF. The CDR3 DNA reads as TGTGCCAGCAGCCATACTAGCGGCCCGGGCGAGCAGTACTTC.

J is TRBJ1-1 and V is TRBV7-9; 7 bases are a match to TRBD1. The CDR3 loop spans 12 amino acids. Germline V gives CDR1 SEHNR, CDR2 FQNEAQ (reference sequence). The trim removed 11 bases at V and 7 bases at J, leaving 10 bases unmatched. DNA for the CDR3: TGTGCCGGGGAACAGGGGACGGGTGAAGCTTTCTTT. It specifies CAGEQGTGEAFF.

This clonotype has a handful of counts. The rearrangement uses TRBV7-3 and TRBJ2-3, with 9 nucleotides matching TRBD2. The CDR3 consists of 16 residues. From germline, CDR1 is SGHTA and CDR2 FQGTGA. Trimming cost V 1 base and J 6 bases; bases outside gene matches: 8. CDR3 in amino acids: CASSLRLAVITDTQYF. The CDR3 DNA sequence: TGTGCCAGCAGCTTAAGACTAGCGGTAATCACGGATACGCAGTATTTT.

The chain employs TRBV7-3 and TRBJ2-7; 13 bases fit TRBD2. Trimming removed 5 bases from V and 6 bases from J; junction bases left unmatched: 10. Germline loops: CDR1 SGHTA, CDR2 FQGTGA. CDR3 length: 16 amino acids. DNA for the CDR3: TGTGCCAGCAGCCGAGATCTAACTAGCGGGAGGGGCGAGCAGTACTTC. As protein: CASSRDLTSGRGEQYF.

The sample holds many counts of this clonotype. V is TRBV12-3 or TRBV12-4 and J is TRBJ2-7, with TRBD2 matching 13 bases. Unmatched junction bases numbered 8, after V lost 6 bases and J lost 3 bases. This CDR3 contains 16 residues. DNA for the CDR3: TGTGCCAGCAGCTCCGTGACTAGCGGGAGGTTCTACGAGCAGTACTTC. The encoded protein is CASSSVTSGRFYEQYF.

Of note for this clonotype: A clone one base away is much larger, so this may be a read error. The chain links TRBV28 to TRBJ2-6, with D perhaps matching TRBD1 (6 bases). This CDR3 contains 15 residues. Trimming shortened V by 7 bases and J by 4 bases, and 14 bases separated the two germline ends. Germline V lookup: CDR1 MDHEN, CDR2 SYDVKM. The CDR3 region has the DNA TGTGCCAGCAAGCCCGGGACAACCGGGGCCAACGTCCTGACTTTC. Translation gives CASKPGTTGANVLTF.

In its sample, this clonotype was seen once. It may be a read error: a sequence one base away is much more abundant. This chain links TRBV2 with TRBJ1-5; tentative D call: TRBD1 (5 bases). V was trimmed by 2 bases and J by 7 bases, leaving 9 bases between them. Germline V CDR1 and CDR2: SNHLY, FYNNEI. The CDR3 runs to 13 residues. CDR3 DNA sequence: TGTGCCAGCAGTGAAATAGGGGCACAGCCCCAGCATTTT. Translation: CASSEIGAQPQHF.

This sequence joins TRBV6-2 or TRBV6-3 and TRBJ2-7, with 7 nucleotides matching TRBD2. Looked up from germline, CDR1 is MNHEY and CDR2 is SVGEGT. The V and J ends lost 6 bases and 2 bases, in that order; junction bases with no gene match: 10. The CDR3 consists of 15 residues. The CDR3 bases are TGTGCCAGCAGGGGGGGGGGAGTAAAGACCTACGAGCAGTACTTC. The encoded protein is CASRGGGVKTYEQYF.

A remark on this clonotype: A read error may explain this, as a much larger clone is one base away. V is TRBV7-2 and J is TRBJ2-5, with 8 bases identical to TRBD2. This CDR3 comprises 15 residues. V trimming: 7 bases; J trimming: 5 bases; junction bases outside the gene matches: 12. In germline, CDR1 is SGHTA, CDR2 FQGNSA. For the CDR3, the DNA is TGTGCCAGCATCGGCGGGAGGAATTCGGGGGAGACCCAGTACTTC. Protein: CASIGGRNSGETQYF.

The chain's CDR3 is CASSYSGQRDYEQYF. In DNA form, the CDR3 reads TGTGCCAGCAGTTACTCTGGGCAGCGGGACTACGAGCAGTACTTC. The V and J genes are TRBV6-5 and TRBJ2-7; 7 bases line up with TRBD2. V lost 0 bases to trimming and J lost 3 bases; unmatched junction nucleotides: 5. The CDR3 is made up of 15 amino acids. Germline V CDR1 and CDR2: MNHEY, SVGAGI.

V usage is TRBV19 and J usage is TRBJ1-1; the D is unclear. The V end was cut by 6 bases, the J end by 0 bases, with 14 bases between. Germline lookup yields CDR1 LNHDA and CDR2 SQIVND (reference sequence). The CDR3 has 15 residues. The CDR3 nucleotides read TGTGCCAGTAGCGAAGCCCCTGGGCTGAACACTGAAGCTTTCTTT. Translated: CASSEAPGLNTEAFF. Full variable domain (remainder filled in from reference TRBV19 and TRBJ1-1): DGGITQSPKYLFRKEGQNVTLSCEQNLNHDAMYWYRQDPGQGLRLIYYSQIVNDFQKGDIAEGYSVSREKKESFPLTVTSAQKNPTAFYLCASSEAPGLNTEAFFGQGTRLTVV.